Following are 14 T cell receptor beta chains from one sample sequenced in a study of T cell responses to AZD1222 COVID-19 vaccine. Here immunoSEQ multiplex PCR was the method, and the copy in TCRdb shows in-frame clones only, minus some. The sample carries about 140,000 clones, about 89% recorded once. Sequences were derived from peripheral blood, sampled on day 0 of AZD1222 vaccination. Receptor source: an adult in good health.

CDR3 DNA: TGTGCCAGCTCAGGGACTAGCGGGGGGCTCTACGAGCAGTACTTC. Residues: CASSGTSGGLYEQYF. V and J are TRBV18 and TRBJ2-7; 15 bases fit TRBD2. CDR3 length equals 15 residues. Germline V lookup: CDR1 KGHSH, CDR2 LQKENI. V gave up 5 bases and J gave up 3 bases; unmatched junction bases: 2. The variable domain in full, with the rest retrieved from reference TRBV18 and TRBJ2-7, is NAGVMQNPRHLVRRRGQEARLRCSPMKGHSHVYWYRQLPEEGLKFMVYLQKENIIDESGMPKERFSAEFPKEGPSILRIQQVVRGDSAAYFCASSGTSGGLYEQYFGPGTRLTVT.

The V gene is TRBV24-1, the J gene TRBJ1-2; TRBD1 is a possible D gene (6 bases). CDR1 and CDR2 (germline): KGHDR, SFDVKD. This CDR3 is built from 13 residues. The ends were cut back, 7 bases at V and 8 bases at J, with 16 bases in the middle. Here the CDR3 DNA reads TGTGCCACCAGCCGGGGGGCAGGGGACGGCTACACCTTC. The encoded protein is CATSRGAGDGYTF.

This chain links TRBV24-1 with TRBJ1-3, with a tentative D call TRBD1 (6 bases). The V gene lost 3 bases and the J gene lost 8 bases, with 10 bases spanning the gap. The CDR3 contains 13 residues. Germline loops: CDR1 KGHDR, CDR2 SFDVKD. CDR3 DNA: TGTGCCACCAGTGATGGCCCAGGGGACACCATATATTTT. Translating gives CATSDGPGDTIYF.

The chain has TRBV30 and TRBJ1-2, with D uncertain. Germline loops: CDR1 GTSNPN, CDR2 SVGIG (reference sequence). V lost 2 bases and J 7 bases, leaving 8 bases between the germline ends. The CDR3 totals 11 residues. CDR3 protein: CAWSPGFGYTF. In DNA form, the CDR3 reads TGTGCCTGGAGTCCCGGGTTTGGCTACACCTTC.

This chain links TRBV7-8 with TRBJ2-1; tentatively, D is TRBD2 (6 bases). Germline V gives CDR1 SGHVS, CDR2 FQNEAQ. The CDR3 length is 14 residues. Trimming pared 4 bases from V and 9 bases from J, leaving 16 bases between. The CDR3 sequence: CASSSGLPEGEQFF. The CDR3 DNA sequence: TGTGCCAGCAGCTCGGGACTTCCTGAGGGTGAGCAGTTCTTC.

The chain carries TRBV19 and TRBJ2-7; 7 nucleotides match TRBD1. Germline trimming cut 5 bases from V and 3 bases from J; bases unmatched to any gene: 4. The CDR3 is 13 residues long. CDR1 is LNHDA, CDR2 SQIVND, per germline (reference sequence). This CDR3 is CASSPRQGYEQYF. CDR3 nucleotide sequence: TGTGCCAGTAGTCCTCGACAGGGCTACGAGCAGTACTTC.

This clone was seen a handful of times. This sequence joins TRBV19 and TRBJ1-1; 8 bases map to TRBD1. Looked up from germline, CDR1 is LNHDA and CDR2 is SQIVND (reference sequence). The CDR3 totals 15 residues. J lost 3 bases, V lost 1 base, and 4 bases had no gene match. DNA of the CDR3: TGTGCCAGTAGTATAGGGACAGGGAAGCACACTGAAGCTTTCTTT. It codes for CASSIGTGKHTEAFF.

The chain joins TRBV14 to TRBJ2-1; 8 bases are shared with TRBD2. The junction had 1 base not matched to a gene; V was cut back by 0 bases and J by 0 bases. The germline V gene encodes CDR1 SGHDN and CDR2 FVKESK. The CDR3 runs to 16 residues. The CDR3 here is CASSQDGGASYNEQFF. In nucleotides, the CDR3 is TGTGCCAGCAGCCAAGACGGGGGGGCCTCCTACAATGAGCAGTTCTTC.

The chain uses TRBV6-1 and TRBJ2-5; 8 bases fit TRBD1. V lost 3 bases to trimming and J lost 2 bases; unmatched junction nucleotides: 8. CDR1 MNHNS and CDR2 SASEGT come from the germline V gene. The CDR3 length is 16 residues. The chain's CDR3 is CASSEKWTGRQETQYF. The CDR3 DNA is TGTGCCAGCAGTGAGAAGTGGACAGGGCGTCAAGAGACCCAGTACTTC.

The V call is TRBV27, the J call TRBJ2-7; 9 bases are shared with TRBD2. Germline V gene lookup returns CDR1 MNHEY and CDR2 SMNVEV (reference sequence). The CDR3 loop spans 14 amino acids. V was pared by 5 bases and J by 3 bases, with 5 bases of the junction left unmatched. CDR3 DNA: TGTGCCAGCAGTCCCGGCGGGGGGGGCTACGAGCAGTACTTC. Its translation: CASSPGGGGYEQYF.

CDR3 residues: CASMGTTSSYNEQFF. The CDR3 bases are TGTGCCAGCATGGGGACCACGAGCTCCTACAATGAGCAGTTCTTC. The J gene is TRBJ2-1, the V gene TRBV2; either TRBD1 or TRBD2 may supply D (5 bases each). This CDR3 is 15 amino acids long. The V end lost 7 bases, the J end lost 0 bases, and 13 bases lay between the germline ends. Germline V gene data show CDR1 as SNHLY and CDR2 as FYNNEI. The whole variable domain, filled in from reference TRBV2 and TRBJ2-1, reads EPEVTQTPSHQVTQMGQEVILRCVPISNHLYFYWYRQILGQKVEFLVSFYNNEISEKSEIFDDQFSVERPDGSNFTLKIRSTKLEDSAMYFCASMGTTSSYNEQFFGPGTRLTVL.

J is TRBJ1-1 and V is TRBV21-1. TRBV21-1 is a listed pseudogene. CDR3 length: 17 amino acids. The CDR3 region has the DNA TGTGCCAGCAGCAAAAAAGGTAAGGGGACCCCCCCTGGGGGAGCTTTCTTT. Its protein product is CASSKKGKGTPPGGAFF.

This clone appeared a single time. The chain couples TRBV28 to TRBJ1-6; D not certain. Trimming stripped 3 bases from V and 6 bases from J, with 0 bases between. The CDR3 covers 11 residues. Germline V CDR1 and CDR2: MDHEN, SYDVKM. The CDR3, as DNA: TGTGCCAGCAGTTTTAATTCACCCCTCCACTTT. It specifies CASSFNSPLHF.

This chain joins TRBV15 and TRBJ1-3; 8 bases line up with TRBD1. The CDR3 spans 15 residues. The V gene end was trimmed by 5 bases and the J gene end by 2 bases; junction bases not matched to a gene: 5. Germline V CDR1 and CDR2: LNHNV, YYDKDF (reference sequence). CDR3 DNA: TGTGCCACCAGCCGGACAGGGCGACCTGGAAACACCATATATTTT. Protein sequence: CATSRTGRPGNTIYF.